This TCR beta chain was captured by sequencing in a study of early T cells in non-severe SARS-CoV-2 infection. Researchers attached unique molecular identifiers to individual cDNA molecules. TCRdb passed the 5' RACE reads through MiXCR, listing each CDR3 protein once. Of about 26,000 distinct CDR3 sequences in the sample, less than 6.5% were seen once. Germline-derived CDR1 and CDR2 are LGHDT and YNNKEL (reference sequence). V was shortened by 0 bases and J by 4 bases, with 9 bases between the two germline ends. The CDR3 is 14 amino acids. The sequenced sample was whole blood. The receptor's source is an adult who was a healthcare worker with PCR-confirmed SARS-CoV-2 infection or an uninfected control (not recorded which). The V gene is TRBV3-1, the J gene TRBJ2-5, with a possible D match to TRBD2 (5 bases). The CDR3 loop is CASSQELSGETQYF. The DNA for the CDR3 is TGTGCCAGCAGCCAAGAACTCAGCGGAGAGACCCAGTACTTC.